This T cell receptor beta chain derives from a study of monozygotic twins with inflammatory bowel disease. From the 5' RACE reads, TCRdb lists one entry per CDR3 protein and no DNA. In total, the table holds fewer than 550,000 distinct CDR3 sequences. A note on this clonotype: Its specificity is not known.

General observations from the study: Researchers report that IBD patients shared fewer clonotypes with others than healthy twins, especially amid disease activity. Differences in immunosuppressive treatment may have been a source of added variability in patient repertoires. Evidence did not back any single strong signal or clonotype linked to IBD. Diversity of TCRbeta measured by inverse Simpson was lower in IBD patients than in healthy co-twins.

This CDR3 has 16 residues. Germline V CDR1 and CDR2: KGHSH, LQKENI. The rearrangement uses TRBV18 and TRBJ1-3. The TCR sequence derives from a human donor with ulcerative colitis or Crohn's disease, or a healthy co-twin of an affected twin (not recorded which). The specimen was blood. This CDR3 reads CASSPALPDSGNTIYF. The complete variable domain, with remaining parts taken from reference TRBV18 and TRBJ1-3, reads NAGVMQNPRHLVRRRGQEARLRCSPMKGHSHVYWYRQLPEEGLKFMVYLQKENIIDESGMPKERFSAEFPKEGPSILRIQQVVRGDSAAYFCASSPALPDSGNTIYFGEGSWLTVV.